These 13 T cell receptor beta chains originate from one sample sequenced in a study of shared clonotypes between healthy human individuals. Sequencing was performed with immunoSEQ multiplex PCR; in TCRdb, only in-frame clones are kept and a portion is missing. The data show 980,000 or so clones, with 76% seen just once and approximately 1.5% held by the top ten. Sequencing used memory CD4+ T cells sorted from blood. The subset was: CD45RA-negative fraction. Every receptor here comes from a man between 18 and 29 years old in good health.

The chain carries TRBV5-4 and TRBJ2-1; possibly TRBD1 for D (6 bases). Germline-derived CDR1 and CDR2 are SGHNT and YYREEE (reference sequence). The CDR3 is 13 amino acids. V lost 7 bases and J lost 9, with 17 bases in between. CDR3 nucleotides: TGTGCCAGCCACCACCAGGGGTTGACTGAGCAGTTCTTC. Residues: CASHHQGLTEQFF. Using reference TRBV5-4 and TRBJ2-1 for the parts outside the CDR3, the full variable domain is ETGVTQSPTHLIKTRGQQVTLRCSSQSGHNTVSWYQQALGQGPQFIFQYYREEENGRGNFPPRFSGLQFPNYSSELNVNALELDDSALYLCASHHQGLTEQFFGPGTRLTVL.

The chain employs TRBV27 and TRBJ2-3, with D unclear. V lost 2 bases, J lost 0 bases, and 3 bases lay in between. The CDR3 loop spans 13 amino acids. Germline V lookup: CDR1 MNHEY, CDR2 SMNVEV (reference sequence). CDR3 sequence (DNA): TGTGCCAGCAGTTTAAGGAGCACAGATACGCAGTATTTT. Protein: CASSLRSTDTQYF.

The CDR3 DNA reads TGTGCCAGCAGTTTATCGACGGGGGCATTCTCCTATAATTCACCCCTCCACTTT. Translating gives CASSLSTGAFSYNSPLHF. J is TRBJ1-6 and V is TRBV27, with a possible D match to TRBD1 (6 bases). CDR3 size: 18 residues. Trimming stripped 0 bases from V and 0 bases from J, with 12 bases between. CDR1 is MNHEY and CDR2 is SMNVEV in the germline V gene (reference sequence).

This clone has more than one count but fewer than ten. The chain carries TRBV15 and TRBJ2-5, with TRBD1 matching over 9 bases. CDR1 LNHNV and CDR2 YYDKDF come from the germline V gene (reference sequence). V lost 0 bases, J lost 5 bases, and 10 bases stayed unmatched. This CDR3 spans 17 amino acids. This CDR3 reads CATSREGTGSRVETQYF. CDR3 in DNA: TGTGCCACCAGCAGAGAAGGGACAGGGTCCAGGGTGGAGACCCAGTACTTC.

The DNA for the CDR3 is TGTGCCAGCAGCAAAGAGGCTAGCGGGAGTGGCTGCACAGATACGCAGTATTTT. This encodes CASSKEASGSGCTDTQYF. The V call is TRBV21-1, the J call TRBJ2-3; no check of the table's D call, TRBD2, against the DNA was made. TRBV21-1 is an annotated pseudogene. This CDR3 region has 18 residues.

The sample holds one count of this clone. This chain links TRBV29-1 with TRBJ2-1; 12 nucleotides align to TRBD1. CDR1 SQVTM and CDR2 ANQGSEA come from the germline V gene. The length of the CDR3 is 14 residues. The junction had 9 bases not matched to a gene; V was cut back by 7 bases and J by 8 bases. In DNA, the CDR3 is TGCAGCGGCACCCCGGGACAGGGGGCTCATGAGCAGTTCTTC. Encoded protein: CSGTPGQGAHEQFF.

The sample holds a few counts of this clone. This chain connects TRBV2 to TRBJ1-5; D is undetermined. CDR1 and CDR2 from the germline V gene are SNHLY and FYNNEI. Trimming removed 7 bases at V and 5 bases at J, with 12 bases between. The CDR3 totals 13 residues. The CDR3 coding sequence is TGTGCCAGCACCAAGGAGGGCTATCAGCCCCAGCATTTT. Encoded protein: CASTKEGYQPQHF. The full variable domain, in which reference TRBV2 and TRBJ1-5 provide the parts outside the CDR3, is EPEVTQTPSHQVTQMGQEVILRCVPISNHLYFYWYRQILGQKVEFLVSFYNNEISEKSEIFDDQFSVERPDGSNFTLKIRSTKLEDSAMYFCASTKEGYQPQHFGDGTRLSIL.

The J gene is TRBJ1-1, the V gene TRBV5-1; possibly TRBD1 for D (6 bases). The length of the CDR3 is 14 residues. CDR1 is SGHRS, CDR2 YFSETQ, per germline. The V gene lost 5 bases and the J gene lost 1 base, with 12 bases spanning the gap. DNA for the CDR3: TGCGCCAGCAGTCCGGGGGGCACGAACACTGAAGCTTTCTTT. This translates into CASSPGGTNTEAFF.

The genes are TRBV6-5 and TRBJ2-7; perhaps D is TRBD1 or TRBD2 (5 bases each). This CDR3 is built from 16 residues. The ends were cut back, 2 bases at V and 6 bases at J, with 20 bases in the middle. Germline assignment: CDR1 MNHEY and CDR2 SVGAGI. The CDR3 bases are TGTGCCAGCAGTTACGGTGGGACCTACCTTTACGGCGAGCAGTACTTC. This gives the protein CASSYGGTYLYGEQYF.

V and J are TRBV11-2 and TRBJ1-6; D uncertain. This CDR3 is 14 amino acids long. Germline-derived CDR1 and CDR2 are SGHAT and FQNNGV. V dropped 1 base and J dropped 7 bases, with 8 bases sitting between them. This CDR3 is CASSLVFRNSPLHF. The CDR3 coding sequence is TGTGCCAGCAGCTTAGTGTTCAGGAATTCACCCCTCCACTTT.

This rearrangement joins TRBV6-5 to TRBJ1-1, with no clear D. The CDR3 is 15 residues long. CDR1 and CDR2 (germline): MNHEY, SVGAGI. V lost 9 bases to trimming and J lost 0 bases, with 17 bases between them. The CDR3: CASSHEFTVNTEAFF. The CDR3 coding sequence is TGTGCCAGTTCCCATGAGTTTACAGTGAACACTGAAGCTTTCTTT.

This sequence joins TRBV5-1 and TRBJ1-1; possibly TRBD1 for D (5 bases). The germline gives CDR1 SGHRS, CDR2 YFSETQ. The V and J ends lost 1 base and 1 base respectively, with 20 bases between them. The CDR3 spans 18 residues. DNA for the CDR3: TGCGCCAGCAGCTTGTTATCTCAGAGTCGGACAAGGAACACTGAAGCTTTCTTT. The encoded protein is CASSLLSQSRTRNTEAFF.

CDR3 in amino acids: CASSYYPDRNEQYF. The CDR3, as DNA: TGTGCCAGCAGTTACTACCCGGACAGGAACGAGCAGTACTTC. The chain links TRBV6-5 to TRBJ2-7, with 7 bases fitting TRBD1. The V gene end was trimmed by 1 base and the J gene end by 5 bases; junction bases not matched to a gene: 5. Germline V lookup: CDR1 MNHEY, CDR2 SVGAGI. The CDR3 spans 14 residues.